These 18 T cell receptor beta chains share one sample of origin, sequenced in a study of molecular identifiers for immune sequencing clone quantification. MiXCR was run by TCRdb on the PCR reads, yielding one entry per CDR3 protein. The sample contains 50,000 to 65,000 distinct CDR3 sequences, almost 25% of which appear only once. Sequencing used naive CD8+ T cells from blood, with Jurkat cell RNA spiked in. Noted subset: FACS-sorted CD8+CD4-CCR7+CD45RA+ naive T cells. These receptors were collected from a human donor in good health. Some libraries in this study had Jurkat cell RNA spiked in.

As concerns this clonotype: A much larger clone differs by one base, so this may be a read error. The chain couples TRBV20-1 to TRBJ2-7; 10 positions match TRBD2. The CDR3 has 16 residues. Germline V lookup: CDR1 DFQATT, CDR2 SNEGSKA (reference sequence). V shed 6 bases, J shed 5 bases, and the junction held 16 bases outside the gene matches. For the CDR3, the DNA is TGCAGTGCACCGCCCCCCCTAGCGGGAGTCTCTGACGAGCAGTACTTC. Residues: CSAPPPLAGVSDEQYF.

This clonotype was observed many times. The chain has TRBV20-1 and TRBJ1-2; D not certain. The CDR3 has 14 residues. V dropped 0 bases and J dropped 0 bases, with 8 bases sitting between them. Germline V lookup: CDR1 DFQATT, CDR2 SNEGSKA (reference sequence). CDR3 coding DNA: TGCAGTGCTAGAGATCCCGGACCTAACTATGGCTACACCTTC. Residues: CSARDPGPNYGYTF.

In this sample, this clonotype turned up many times. V gene TRBV13 combines with J gene TRBJ1-5, with a possible D match to TRBD1 (5 bases). Deletions cut 4 bases from V and 5 bases from J, with 9 bases between. The CDR3 length is 13 residues. Germline V gives CDR1 PRHDT, CDR2 FYEKMQ (reference sequence). DNA for the CDR3: TGTGCCAGCAGCTCAGGGTCCGATCAGCCCCAGCATTTT. This gives the protein CASSSGSDQPQHF.

This clonotype appeared many times. The chain carries TRBV5-1 and TRBJ2-7; TRBD2 aligns across 8 bases. CDR3 length: 14 residues. V trimming: 5 bases; J trimming: 5 bases; junction bases outside the gene matches: 9. Germline CDR1 SGHRS, CDR2 YFSETQ. Written as DNA, the CDR3 is TGCGCCAGCAGGCCTAGAGGAGCGGGGGACGAGCAGTACTTC. Translated: CASRPRGAGDEQYF.

This clonotype was recorded at least ten times. The genes are TRBV7-6 and TRBJ2-7; possibly TRBD2 for D (6 bases). This CDR3 has 16 amino acids. CDR1 and CDR2 from the germline V gene are SGHVS and FNYEAQ. V was clipped by 5 bases and J by 1 base, with 18 bases between them. The CDR3 reads CASSPRYGRGSYEQYF. The CDR3 DNA follows: TGTGCCAGCAGCCCCCGTTATGGGCGGGGTTCCTACGAGCAGTACTTC. The full variable domain, its missing parts supplied by reference TRBV7-6 and TRBJ2-7, is GAGVSQSPRYKVTKRGQDVALRCDPISGHVSLYWYRQALGQGPEFLTYFNYEAQQDKSGLPNDRFSAERPEGSISTLTIQRTEQRDSAMYRCASSPRYGRGSYEQYFGPGTRLTVT.

V and J are TRBV27 and TRBJ1-5; TRBD1 might be the D (5 bases). The CDR3 has 17 amino acids. From germline, CDR1 is MNHEY and CDR2 SMNVEV (reference sequence). V was pared by 5 bases and J by 3 bases, with 20 bases between. The CDR3 nucleotides read TGTGCCAGCAGTCTGAAATCGTGGACGGACAACAATCAGCCCCAGCATTTT. It yields the protein CASSLKSWTDNNQPQHF.

Concerning this clonotype itself: It may be a read error: a sequence one base away is much more abundant. The rearrangement joins TRBV24-1 to TRBJ1-2; D remains ambiguous. The CDR3 consists of 11 residues. The germline V gene has CDR1 KGHDR and CDR2 SFDVKD. Here the CDR3 reads CAISDSYGYTF. The CDR3 region has the DNA TGTGCCATCAGTGATTCGTATGGCTACACCTTC.

Comment on this clonotype: Being one base from a much bigger clone, this may be a read error. The chain links TRBV29-1 to TRBJ2-6; 9 nucleotides agree with TRBD1. CDR3 length: 15 amino acids. Germline CDR1 and CDR2: SQVTM and ANQGSEA. In DNA form, the CDR3 reads TGCAGCGTTTGGGACAGGGACTCTGGGGCCAACGCCCTGACTTTC. Its translation: CSVWDRDSGANALTF.

The table lists this clonotype with many counts. Here the CDR3 DNA reads TGTGCCAGCAGCCCCGTATTGGGACCCGAGCAGTACTTC. Translated: CASSPVLGPEQYF. The rearrangement links TRBV7-9 to TRBJ2-7; perhaps D is TRBD1 or TRBD2 (5 bases each). The CDR3 sequence is 13 residues long. V lost 5 bases to trimming and J lost 6 bases, with 14 bases between them. CDR1 is SEHNR and CDR2 is FQNEAQ in the germline V gene (reference sequence).

This clonotype was seen a handful of times. A much larger clone sits a single nucleotide away, making a read error possible. V usage is TRBV29-1 and J usage is TRBJ2-2; perhaps D is TRBD1 or TRBD2 (5 bases each). Per germline, CDR1 SQVTM and CDR2 ANQGSEA. The CDR3 runs to 12 residues. CDR3 DNA: TGCAGCGTTGAATTCGGGACCGGGGAGCTGTTGTTT. It yields the protein CSVEFGTGELLF.

This clonotype was recorded at least ten times. V usage is TRBV29-1 and J usage is TRBJ2-7; no reliable D call. CDR3 length equals 11 residues. Germline CDR1 SQVTM, CDR2 ANQGSEA. V was cut by 5 bases and J by 6 bases, with 11 bases left in between. The CDR3 reads CSVRGPREQYF. In DNA form, the CDR3 reads TGCAGCGTTAGAGGACCGCGCGAGCAGTACTTC.

There are many counts of this clonotype. This chain links TRBV29-1 with TRBJ2-2; possible D gene TRBD1, 6 bases. Germline V lookup: CDR1 SQVTM, CDR2 ANQGSEA. V lost 5 bases, J lost 3 bases, and 7 bases lay in between. This CDR3 comprises 12 residues. CDR3 amino acids: CSVPGDTGELFF. CDR3 nucleotides: TGCAGCGTTCCAGGGGACACCGGGGAGCTGTTTTTT.

This clonotype was found a few times. This chain connects TRBV20-1 to TRBJ1-1; a possible D gene is TRBD1 (5 bases). CDR1 is DFQATT, CDR2 SNEGSKA, per germline (reference sequence). The CDR3 is made up of 12 amino acids. The V and J ends lost 0 bases and 10 bases respectively, with 12 bases between them. This chain's CDR3 is CSARDREGSAFF. DNA for the CDR3: TGCAGTGCTAGAGACAGGGAAGGCTCAGCTTTCTTT.

Ten or more counts support this clonotype. J is TRBJ2-3 and V is TRBV10-3; D ambiguous. There are 16 residues in the CDR3. From germline, CDR1 is ENHRY and CDR2 SYGVKD. The V gene lost 2 bases and the J gene lost 1 base, with 13 bases spanning the gap. The CDR3 loop reads CAISEKAATRTDTQYF. The CDR3 DNA reads as TGTGCCATCAGTGAGAAGGCGGCTACGCGCACAGATACGCAGTATTTT.

In the case of this clonotype: This clone may be a read error of a much larger clone one base away. The chain has TRBV12-3 or TRBV12-4 and TRBJ1-2; no reliable D call. V lost 5 bases and J lost 2, with 9 bases in between. The CDR3 totals 13 residues. The CDR3, as DNA: TGTGCCAGCAGTCCCGAGAAAAACTATGGCTACACCTTC. Translated, it gives CASSPEKNYGYTF.

This clonotype was observed at least ten times. This chain joins TRBV7-9 and TRBJ2-3, with D unclear. Between the trimmed V and J ends, which lost 1 base and 8 bases, there was a span of 13 bases. There are 14 residues in the CDR3. The germline CDR1 and CDR2 sequences are SEHNR and FQNEAQ (reference sequence). The CDR3 DNA follows: TGTGCCAGCAGCTTAGTGGCTTATGGTGTTACGCAGTATTTT. Translation gives CASSLVAYGVTQYF. Full variable domain (remainder filled in from reference TRBV7-9 and TRBJ2-3): DTGVSQNPRHKITKRGQNVTFRCDPISEHNRLYWYRQTLGQGPEFLTYFQNEAQLEKSRLLSDRFSAERPKGSFSTLEIQRTEQGDSAMYLCASSLVAYGVTQYFGPGTRLTVL.

This clonotype has a count of ten or more. The chain uses TRBV4-3 and TRBJ1-5; D perhaps matches TRBD1 (5 bases). The length of the CDR3 is 14 residues. With 5 bases removed from V and 2 bases from J, the gap between germline ends came to 10 bases. Germline CDR1 and CDR2: LGHNA and YSLEER. In nucleotides, the CDR3 is TGCGCCAGCAGCACATCCAGGGGCAATCAGCCCCAGCATTTT. Translated: CASSTSRGNQPQHF.

V is TRBV20-1 and J is TRBJ2-7; D possibly corresponds to TRBD1 (5 bases). Germline lookup yields CDR1 DFQATT and CDR2 SNEGSKA (reference sequence). V dropped 0 bases and J dropped 3 bases, with 12 bases sitting between them. The CDR3 covers 14 residues. The CDR3 DNA is TGCAGTGCTAGAGATTATCGACAGCTCTACGAGCAGTACTTC. Residues: CSARDYRQLYEQYF.